This TCR beta chain stems from a study of blood T cell repertoires in COVID-19. Overall study context: Samples representing acute and convalescent COVID-19 were sourced from the United States, Italy and Spain.

This clone was observed once. Followed longitudinally, the Seattle patients had been enrolled during active infection. Trimming took 3 bases from V and 3 from J, leaving 8 bases between them. CDR3 size: 13 residues. Germline V CDR1 and CDR2: KGHSH, LQKENI. Sequencing was performed with immunoSEQ multiplex PCR; in TCRdb, only in-frame clones are kept and a portion is missing. Seen here are some 400,000 clones, about 90% observed once, and the top ten hold 2.3%. The rearrangement joins TRBV18 to TRBJ2-5; D gene ambiguous. This sequence was found in a woman aged 60 to 75 with COVID-19, enrolled during active disease. The sequenced sample consisted of peripheral blood. The CDR3 DNA reads TGTGCCAGCTCACCCTTCAGTAAAGAGACCCAGTACTTC. Protein sequence: CASSPFSKETQYF.